A single sample gave rise to the 24 T cell receptor beta chains below, sequenced in a study of T cells in Graves' hyperthyroidism and ophthalmopathy. Amplification of TCR beta CDR3 regions was performed using RNA transcripts as template. HTBI primers were used for first-round RT-PCR of the TCR CDR3. TCRdb re-derived calls from the multiplex PCR reads in MiXCR, one entry per CDR3 protein. The profile shows hundreds of thousands of distinct CDR3 sequences, around 19% of them singletons. Sequenced material: blood. These TCRs come from a woman in her forties or fifties with Graves' hyperthyroidism that later progressed to Graves' ophthalmopathy.

This clonotype occurred many times. The DNA is left out, because the CDR3 cannot be placed on it with certainty; the CDR3 is given as TCRdb lists it. This sequence joins TRBV18 and TRBJ1-4. Germline CDR1 and CDR2: KGHSH and LQKENI. The CDR3 spans 15 amino acids, including both terminal residues. CDR3: CASSPPDHRQKNCFF.

This clonotype was counted a few times. The chain joins TRBV19 to TRBJ2-5; no reliable D call. The length of the CDR3 is 13 residues. Deletions cut 5 bases from V and 3 bases from J, with 10 bases between. The germline V gene has CDR1 LNHDA and CDR2 SQIVND (reference sequence). CDR3 sequence: CASSPRPKETQYF. Here the CDR3 DNA reads TGTGCCAGTAGTCCTCGACCTAAAGAGACCCAGTACTTC.

This clonotype has just a few counts. This sequence joins TRBV3-1 and TRBJ1-6, with D hard to call. V was trimmed by 2 bases and J by 3 bases, leaving 5 bases between them. The CDR3 is 14 amino acids. The germline gives CDR1 LGHDT, CDR2 YNNKEL (reference sequence). CDR3 nucleotides: TGTGCCAGCAGCCAACGGGACTATAATTCACCCCTCCACTTT. This gives the protein CASSQRDYNSPLHF.

This clonotype was observed a few times. The chain recombines TRBV5-1 with TRBJ2-7; 8 bases fit TRBD2. Looked up from germline, CDR1 is SGHRS and CDR2 is YFSETQ. Trimming removed 5 bases from V and 0 bases from J; junction bases left unmatched: 7. CDR3 length: 15 amino acids. CDR3 protein: CASSHGGGNSYEQYF. CDR3 DNA: TGCGCCAGCAGTCACGGGGGGGGGAACTCCTACGAGCAGTACTTC.

This clonotype was observed at least ten times. V usage is TRBV30 and J usage is TRBJ2-1; TRBD2 agrees at 9 bases. J lost 0 bases, V lost 3 bases, and 6 bases had no gene match. The CDR3 runs to 16 residues. CDR1 is GTSNPN and CDR2 is SVGIG in the germline V gene (reference sequence). The CDR3 DNA follows: TGTGCCTGGAGCGACGAGCGGGGGGTCTCCTACAATGAGCAGTTCTTC. Protein sequence: CAWSDERGVSYNEQFF.

Points on this clonotype: A read error may explain this, as a much larger clone is one base away. The rearrangement uses TRBV6-5 and TRBJ1-2; D possibly corresponds to TRBD1 (5 bases). Germline V gene data show CDR1 as MNHEY and CDR2 as SVGAGI. The CDR3 spans 16 residues. The CDR3 DNA reads TGTGCCGGCAGTTCTACCCTGCGGGGCATTAACTATGGCTACACCTTC. Protein product: CAGSSTLRGINYGYTF.

On this clonotype: It may be a read error: a sequence one base away is much more abundant. The chain joins TRBV20-1 to TRBJ2-1; D not resolved. CDR3 size: 12 residues. Germline assignment: CDR1 DFQATT and CDR2 SNEGSKA (reference sequence). The CDR3 DNA follows: TGCGGTGCTAGTTTTCAGAACAATGAGCAGTTCTTC. Translation: CGASFQNNEQFF.

This clonotype was counted ten times or more. The chain uses TRBV2 and TRBJ2-2, with 7 bases identical to TRBD2. This CDR3 spans 14 amino acids. Germline values: CDR1 SNHLY, CDR2 FYNNEI. The V segment lost 8 bases and the J segment 2 bases; nucleotides outside the gene matches: 5. The CDR3, as DNA: TGTGCCAGCCGGCTAGCGGTCAACACCGGGGAGCTGTTTTTT. This encodes CASRLAVNTGELFF.

This clonotype was counted ten times or more. This chain links TRBV11-2 with TRBJ2-5; 11 bases map to TRBD2. The germline V gene encodes CDR1 SGHAT and CDR2 FQNNGV. CDR3 length: 14 residues. V trimming: 8 bases; J trimming: 1 base; junction bases outside the gene matches: 3. The CDR3 nucleotides read TGTGCCAGCCAACTAGCGGGGGTCCAAGAGACCCAGTACTTC. This gives the protein CASQLAGVQETQYF.

This clonotype was seen many times. The chain joins TRBV6-2 or TRBV6-3 to TRBJ2-1; 11 nucleotides align to TRBD2. CDR1 is MNHEY, CDR2 SVGEGT, per germline. Trimming removed 2 bases from V and 8 bases from J; junction bases left unmatched: 11. The CDR3 runs 17 residues. CDR3 protein: CASSYTISGGALDEQFF. CDR3 DNA: TGTGCCAGCAGTTACACTATTAGCGGGGGGGCCTTGGATGAGCAGTTCTTC.

This chain connects TRBV6-5 to TRBJ1-2; D might be TRBD1 (6 bases). Trimming shortened V by 0 bases and J by 3 bases, and 20 bases separated the two germline ends. This CDR3 contains 18 residues. Looked up from germline, CDR1 is MNHEY and CDR2 is SVGAGI. The CDR3 loop reads CASSYSSKTGAPHYGYTF. Written as DNA, the CDR3 is TGTGCCAGCAGTTACTCGAGTAAGACGGGGGCGCCTCACTATGGCTACACCTTC.

The chain has TRBV7-9 and TRBJ1-1, with 10 positions matching TRBD1. Germline loops: CDR1 SEHNR, CDR2 FQNEAQ (reference sequence). The V and J ends lost 5 bases and 1 base, in that order; junction bases with no gene match: 4. The CDR3 is 15 amino acids. The CDR3 loop reads CASSPDRGTNTEAFF. As DNA, the CDR3 is TGTGCCAGCAGCCCGGACAGGGGGACGAACACTGAAGCTTTCTTT.

About this clonotype itself: Given a much more abundant clone one base away, this may be a read error. The chain carries TRBV20-1 and TRBJ1-6; a possible D gene is TRBD1 (6 bases). CDR1 and CDR2 (germline): DFQATT, SNEGSKA (reference sequence). The CDR3 extends over 16 amino acids. The CDR3 protein is CSASLGAWGHNSPPHF. CDR3 nucleotide sequence: TGCAGTGCTAGTCTGGGGGCTTGGGGCCATAATTCACCCCCCCACTTT.

This clonotype showed up just a few times. The chain uses TRBV20-1 and TRBJ1-1, with a possible D match to TRBD1 (5 bases). The germline gives CDR1 DFQATT, CDR2 SNEGSKA (reference sequence). The CDR3 spans 13 residues. The V end was cut by 2 bases, the J end by 5 bases, with 12 bases between. As DNA, the CDR3 is TGCAGTGCTAGATGGGGGGGGATTACTGAAGCTTTCTTT. Its protein product is CSARWGGITEAFF.

This clonotype turned up a few times. The genes are TRBV4-1 and TRBJ1-2, with a weak D call TRBD1 (6 bases). The CDR3 runs to 16 residues. Trimming cost V 0 bases and J 6 bases, with 17 bases left between them. Germline lookup yields CDR1 MGHRA and CDR2 YSYEKL. The CDR3 spells CASSQDHGQPSNGYTF. The CDR3 DNA sequence: TGCGCCAGCAGCCAAGATCACGGACAGCCTTCTAATGGCTACACCTTC.

This chain joins TRBV2 and TRBJ1-2; the D is unclear. Germline V gene sequence: CDR1 SNHLY, CDR2 FYNNEI. Trimming stripped 7 bases from V and 1 base from J, with 10 bases between. The CDR3 runs 13 residues. The CDR3 DNA sequence: TGTGCCAGCACCCCACGGTTTAACTATGGCTACACCTTC. Residues: CASTPRFNYGYTF.

This clonotype was counted many times. This chain connects TRBV5-4 to TRBJ2-2; D perhaps matches TRBD1 (5 bases). The CDR3 is made up of 15 amino acids. V was cut by 4 bases and J by 2 bases, with 12 bases left in between. The germline CDR1 and CDR2 sequences are SGHNT and YYREEE (reference sequence). Written as DNA, the CDR3 is TGTGCCAGCAGCATCCAGACAGCTAACACCGGGGAGCTGTTTTTT. It translates to CASSIQTANTGELFF.

This chain connects TRBV7-8 to TRBJ2-7; perhaps TRBD2 as D (6 bases). This CDR3 comprises 14 residues. Per the germline V gene, CDR1 is SGHVS and CDR2 is FQNEAQ. V was trimmed by 5 bases and J by 4 bases, leaving 15 bases between them. CDR3 coding DNA: TGTGCCAGCAGCAATCAAAGGGCGGGGTACGAGCAGTACTTC. It yields the protein CASSNQRAGYEQYF.

This clonotype has at least ten counts. This chain links TRBV6-1 with TRBJ1-2; possibly TRBD1 for D (5 bases). CDR3 length: 14 residues. CDR1 is MNHNS and CDR2 is SASEGT in the germline V gene. The V gene lost 6 bases and the J gene lost 6 bases, with 17 bases spanning the gap. In DNA form, the CDR3 reads TGTGCCAGCAGCGTTGGGACGGTCGCCAATGGCTACACCTTC. It translates to CASSVGTVANGYTF.

In this sample, this clonotype turned up many times. The chain recombines TRBV12-3 or TRBV12-4 with TRBJ2-5; D not certain. The germline V and J ends were trimmed by 3 bases and 3 bases, with 5 bases remaining between them. The CDR3 is 12 amino acids. This CDR3 is CASSFREETQYF. The CDR3 DNA sequence: TGTGCCAGCAGTTTTCGGGAAGAGACCCAGTACTTC.

In this sample, this clonotype turned up many times. CDR3 sequence reads: CASSVTGVNYGYTF. The CDR3 nucleotides are TGTGCCAGCAGCGTTACGGGGGTTAACTATGGCTACACCTTC. The rearrangement uses TRBV9 and TRBJ1-2, with D maybe TRBD1 (5 bases). Germline V gene sequence: CDR1 SGDLS, CDR2 YYNGEE. The CDR3 contains 14 residues. V was trimmed by 2 bases and J by 1 base, leaving 9 bases between them.

The rearrangement links TRBV30 to TRBJ2-1; TRBD2 agrees at 8 bases. Germline-derived CDR1 and CDR2 are GTSNPN and SVGIG (reference sequence). Trimming cost V 0 bases and J 14 bases; bases outside gene matches: 9. The CDR3 sequence is 13 residues long. CDR3 residues: CAWSVLGAGAEFF. As DNA, the CDR3 is TGTGCCTGGAGTGTACTAGGAGCGGGAGCGGAGTTCTTC.

This clonotype was seen repeatedly, ten times or more. The chain links TRBV18 to TRBJ2-3; D unclear. V was clipped by 3 bases and J by 1 base, with 11 bases between them. Germline V gives CDR1 KGHSH, CDR2 LQKENI. This CDR3 contains 15 residues. The CDR3 reads CASSPRPPGTDTQYF. CDR3 nucleotides: TGTGCCAGCTCACCGCGACCGCCGGGCACAGATACGCAGTATTTT.

This chain joins TRBV6-1 and TRBJ2-5, with D hard to call. Germline-derived CDR1 and CDR2 are MNHNS and SASEGT. The CDR3 contains 11 residues. V gave up 1 base and J gave up 6 bases, with 3 bases separating them. The CDR3 DNA reads as TGTGCCAGCAGTGAAGGGAAGACCCAGTACTTC. It translates to CASSEGKTQYF.